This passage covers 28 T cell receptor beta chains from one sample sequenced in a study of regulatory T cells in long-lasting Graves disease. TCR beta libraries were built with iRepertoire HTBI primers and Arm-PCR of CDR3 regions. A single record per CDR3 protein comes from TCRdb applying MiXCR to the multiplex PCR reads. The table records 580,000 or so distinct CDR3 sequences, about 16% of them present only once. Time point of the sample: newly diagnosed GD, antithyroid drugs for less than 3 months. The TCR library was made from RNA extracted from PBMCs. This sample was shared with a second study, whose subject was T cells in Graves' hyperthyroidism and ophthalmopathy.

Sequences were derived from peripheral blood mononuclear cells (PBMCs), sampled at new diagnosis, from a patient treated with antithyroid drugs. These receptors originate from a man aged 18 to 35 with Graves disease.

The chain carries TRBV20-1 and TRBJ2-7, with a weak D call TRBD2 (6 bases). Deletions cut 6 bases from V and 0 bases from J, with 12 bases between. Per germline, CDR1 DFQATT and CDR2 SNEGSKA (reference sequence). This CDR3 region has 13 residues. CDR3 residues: CSAAGPTSYEQYF. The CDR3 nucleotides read TGCAGTGCGGCGGGACCGACCTCCTACGAGCAGTACTTC.

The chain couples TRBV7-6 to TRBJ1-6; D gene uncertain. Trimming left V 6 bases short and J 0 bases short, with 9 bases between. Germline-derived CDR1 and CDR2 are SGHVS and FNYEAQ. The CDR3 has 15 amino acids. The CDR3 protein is CASSPGSSYNSPLHF. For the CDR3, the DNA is TGTGCCAGCAGTCCTGGGAGCTCCTATAATTCACCCCTCCACTTT.

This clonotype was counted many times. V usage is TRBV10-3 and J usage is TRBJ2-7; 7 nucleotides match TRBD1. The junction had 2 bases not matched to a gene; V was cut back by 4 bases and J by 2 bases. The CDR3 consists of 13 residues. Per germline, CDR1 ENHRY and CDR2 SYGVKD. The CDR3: CAISGDRAYEQYF. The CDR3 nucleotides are TGTGCCATCAGTGGGGACAGAGCCTACGAGCAGTACTTC.

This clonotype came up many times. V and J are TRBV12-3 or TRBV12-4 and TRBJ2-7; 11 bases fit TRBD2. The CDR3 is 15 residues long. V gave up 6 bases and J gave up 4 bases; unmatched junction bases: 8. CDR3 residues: CASRKSLAGGYEQYF. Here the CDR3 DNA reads TGTGCCAGCAGGAAGAGTCTAGCGGGAGGTTACGAGCAGTACTTC.

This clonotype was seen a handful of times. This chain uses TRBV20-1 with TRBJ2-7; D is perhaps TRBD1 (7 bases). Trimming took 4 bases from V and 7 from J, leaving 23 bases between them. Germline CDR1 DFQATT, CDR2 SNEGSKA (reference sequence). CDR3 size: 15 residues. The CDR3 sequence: CSATSGTVRGLEQYF. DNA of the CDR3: TGCAGTGCTACTTCCGGGACAGTAAGGGGACTGGAGCAGTACTTC.

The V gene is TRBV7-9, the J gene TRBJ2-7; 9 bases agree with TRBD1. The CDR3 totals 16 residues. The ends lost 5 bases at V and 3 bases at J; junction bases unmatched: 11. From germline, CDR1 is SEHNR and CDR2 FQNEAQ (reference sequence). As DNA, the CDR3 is TGTGCCAGCAGCAGATGGGACGGGACAGGGTTCTACGAGCAGTACTTC. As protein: CASSRWDGTGFYEQYF.

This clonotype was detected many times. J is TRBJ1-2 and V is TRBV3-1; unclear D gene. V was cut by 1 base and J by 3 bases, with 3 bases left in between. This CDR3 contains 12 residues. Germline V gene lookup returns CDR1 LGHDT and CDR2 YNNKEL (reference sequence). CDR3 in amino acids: CASSQGDYGYTF. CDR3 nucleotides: TGTGCCAGCAGCCAAGGCGACTATGGCTACACCTTC.

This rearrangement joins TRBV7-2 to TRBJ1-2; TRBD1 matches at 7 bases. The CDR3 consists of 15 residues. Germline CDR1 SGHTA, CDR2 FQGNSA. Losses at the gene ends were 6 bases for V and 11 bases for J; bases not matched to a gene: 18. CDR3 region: CASSSKKTDRTGYTF. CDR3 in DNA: TGTGCCAGCAGTTCAAAGAAAACGGACAGGACGGGTTACACCTTC.

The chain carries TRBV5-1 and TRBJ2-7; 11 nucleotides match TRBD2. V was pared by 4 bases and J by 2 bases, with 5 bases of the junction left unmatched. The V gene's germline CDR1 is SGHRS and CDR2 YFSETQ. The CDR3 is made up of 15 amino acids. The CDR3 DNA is TGCGCCAGCAGCCGCACTAGCGGGAGTCCCTACGAGCAGTACTTC. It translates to CASSRTSGSPYEQYF.

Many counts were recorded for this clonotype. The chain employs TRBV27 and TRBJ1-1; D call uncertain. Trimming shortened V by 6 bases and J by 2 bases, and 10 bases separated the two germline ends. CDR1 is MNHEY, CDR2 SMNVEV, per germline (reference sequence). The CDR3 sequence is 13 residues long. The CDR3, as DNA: TGTGCCAGCAGCTTAACGCCAAACACTGAAGCTTTCTTT. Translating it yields CASSLTPNTEAFF.

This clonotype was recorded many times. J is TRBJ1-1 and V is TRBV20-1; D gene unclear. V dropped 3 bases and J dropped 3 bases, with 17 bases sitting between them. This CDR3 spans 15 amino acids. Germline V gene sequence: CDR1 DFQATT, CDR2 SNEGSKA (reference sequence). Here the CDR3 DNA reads TGCAGTGCTAGGGGAAGAGGGTGGAGGGACACTGAAGCTTTCTTT. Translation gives CSARGRGWRDTEAFF.

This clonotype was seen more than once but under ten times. CDR3 sequence reads: CATSRVGSGSGETQYF. Here the CDR3 DNA reads TGTGCCACCAGCAGAGTCGGTAGCGGGAGCGGAGAGACCCAGTACTTC. The chain recombines TRBV15 with TRBJ2-5, with TRBD2 identical over 9 bases. Trimming cost V 1 base and J 4 bases; bases outside gene matches: 7. The germline gives CDR1 LNHNV, CDR2 YYDKDF (reference sequence). The CDR3 extends over 16 amino acids. Full variable domain (missing parts from reference TRBV15 and TRBJ2-5): DAMVIQNPRYQVTQFGKPVTLSCSQTLNHNVMYWYQQKSSQAPKLLFHYYDKDFNNEADTPDNFQSRRPNTSFCFLDIRSPGLGDTAMYLCATSRVGSGSGETQYFGPGTRLLVL.

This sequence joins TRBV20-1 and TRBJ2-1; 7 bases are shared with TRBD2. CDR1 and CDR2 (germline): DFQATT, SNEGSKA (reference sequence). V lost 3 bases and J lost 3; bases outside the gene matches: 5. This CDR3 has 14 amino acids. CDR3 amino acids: CSARTSRFYNEQFF. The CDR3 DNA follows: TGCAGTGCTAGGACTAGCCGATTCTACAATGAGCAGTTCTTC.

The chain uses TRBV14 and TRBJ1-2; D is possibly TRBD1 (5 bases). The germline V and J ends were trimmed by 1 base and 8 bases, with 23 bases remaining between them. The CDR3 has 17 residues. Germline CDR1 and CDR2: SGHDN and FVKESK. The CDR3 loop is CASSQGRSAGRTGGYTF. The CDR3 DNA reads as TGTGCCAGCAGCCAAGGGCGTTCGGCAGGGCGAACGGGAGGCTACACCTTC.

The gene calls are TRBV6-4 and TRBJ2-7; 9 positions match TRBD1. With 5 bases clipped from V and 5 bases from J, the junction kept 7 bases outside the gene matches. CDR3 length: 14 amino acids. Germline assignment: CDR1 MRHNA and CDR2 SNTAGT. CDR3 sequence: CASSNRDRVNEQYF. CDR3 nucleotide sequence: TGTGCCAGCAGTAACCGGGACAGGGTAAACGAGCAGTACTTC.

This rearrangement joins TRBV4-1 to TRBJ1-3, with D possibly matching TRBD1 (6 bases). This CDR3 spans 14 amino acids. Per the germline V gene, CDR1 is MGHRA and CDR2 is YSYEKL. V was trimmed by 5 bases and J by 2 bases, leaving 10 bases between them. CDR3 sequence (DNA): TGCGCCAGCAGCTTCGGACAGCCTGGAAACACCATATATTTT. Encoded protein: CASSFGQPGNTIYF.

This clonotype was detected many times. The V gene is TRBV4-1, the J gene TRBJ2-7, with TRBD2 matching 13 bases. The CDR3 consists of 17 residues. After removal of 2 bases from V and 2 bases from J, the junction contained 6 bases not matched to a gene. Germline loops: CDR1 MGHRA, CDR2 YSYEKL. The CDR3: CASSQIGTSGTPYEQYF. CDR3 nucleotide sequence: TGCGCCAGCAGCCAAATTGGGACTAGCGGGACTCCCTACGAGCAGTACTTC.

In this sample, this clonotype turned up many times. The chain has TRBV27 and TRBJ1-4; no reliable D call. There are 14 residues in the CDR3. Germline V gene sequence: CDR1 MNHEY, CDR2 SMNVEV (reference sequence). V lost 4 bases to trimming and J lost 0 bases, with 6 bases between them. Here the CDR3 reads CASSWGATNEKLFF. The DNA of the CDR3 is TGTGCCAGCAGTTGGGGAGCAACTAATGAAAAACTGTTTTTT.

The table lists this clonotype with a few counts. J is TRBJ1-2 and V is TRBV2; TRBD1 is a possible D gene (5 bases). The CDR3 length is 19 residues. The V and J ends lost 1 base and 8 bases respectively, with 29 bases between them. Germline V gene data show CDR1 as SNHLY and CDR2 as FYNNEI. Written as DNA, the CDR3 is TGTGCCAGCAGTGAAGAGCCCCACCTGGTCGGGGGATGGATAGTGGGCTACACCTTC. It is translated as CASSEEPHLVGGWIVGYTF.

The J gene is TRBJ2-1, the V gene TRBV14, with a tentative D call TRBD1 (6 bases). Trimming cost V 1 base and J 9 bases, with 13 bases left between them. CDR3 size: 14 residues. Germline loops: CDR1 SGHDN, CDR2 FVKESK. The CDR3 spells CASSQVQGAGEQFF. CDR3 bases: TGTGCCAGCAGCCAAGTACAGGGAGCTGGTGAGCAGTTCTTC. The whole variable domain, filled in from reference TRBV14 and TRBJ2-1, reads EAGVTQFPSHSVIEKGQTVTLRCDPISGHDNLYWYRRVMGKEIKFLLHFVKESKQDESGMPNNRFLAERTGGTYSTLKVQPAELEDSGVYFCASSQVQGAGEQFFGPGTRLTVL.

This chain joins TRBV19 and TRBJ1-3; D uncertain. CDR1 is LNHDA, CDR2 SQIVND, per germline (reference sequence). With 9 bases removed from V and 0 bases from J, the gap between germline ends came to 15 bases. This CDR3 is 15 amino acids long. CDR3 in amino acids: CASARSVSSGNTIYF. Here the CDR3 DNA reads TGTGCCAGCGCCCGGAGTGTTAGCTCTGGAAACACCATATATTTT.

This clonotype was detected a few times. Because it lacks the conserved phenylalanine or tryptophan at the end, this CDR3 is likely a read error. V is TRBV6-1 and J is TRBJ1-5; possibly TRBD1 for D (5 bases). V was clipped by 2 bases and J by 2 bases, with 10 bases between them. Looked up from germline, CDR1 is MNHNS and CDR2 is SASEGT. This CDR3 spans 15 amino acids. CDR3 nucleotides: TGTGCCAGCAGTGAACGGGGGTCGGGCAATCAGCCCCAGCATCTT. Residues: CASSERGSGNQPQHL.

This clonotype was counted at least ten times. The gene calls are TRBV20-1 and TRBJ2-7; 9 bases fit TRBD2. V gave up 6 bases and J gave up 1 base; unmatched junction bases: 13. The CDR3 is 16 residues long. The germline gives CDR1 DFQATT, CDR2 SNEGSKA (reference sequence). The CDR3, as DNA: TGCAGTGCGGGGGGGCCTGGCGGGAGGGGATCCTACGAGCAGTACTTC. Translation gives CSAGGPGGRGSYEQYF.

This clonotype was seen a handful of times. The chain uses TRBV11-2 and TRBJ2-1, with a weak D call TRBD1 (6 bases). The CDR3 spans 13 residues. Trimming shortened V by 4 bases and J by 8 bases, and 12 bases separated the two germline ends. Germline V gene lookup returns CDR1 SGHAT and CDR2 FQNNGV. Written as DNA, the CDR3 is TGTGCCAGCAGCTCCGCCAGGGGTGATGAGCAGTTCTTC. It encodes CASSSARGDEQFF.

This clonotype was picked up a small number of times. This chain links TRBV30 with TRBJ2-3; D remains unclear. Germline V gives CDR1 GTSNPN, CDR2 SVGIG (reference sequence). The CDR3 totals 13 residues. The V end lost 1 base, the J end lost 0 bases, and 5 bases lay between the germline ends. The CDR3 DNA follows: TGTGCCTGGAGTGCTGGAAGCACAGATACGCAGTATTTT. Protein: CAWSAGSTDTQYF.

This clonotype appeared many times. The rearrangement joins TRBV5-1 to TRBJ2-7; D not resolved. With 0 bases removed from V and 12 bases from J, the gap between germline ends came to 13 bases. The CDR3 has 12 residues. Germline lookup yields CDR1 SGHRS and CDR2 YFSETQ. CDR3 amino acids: CASSLGGGSTYF. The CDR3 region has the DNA TGCGCCAGCAGCTTGGGTGGCGGAAGCACGTACTTC. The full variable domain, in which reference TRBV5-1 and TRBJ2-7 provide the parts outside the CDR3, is KAGVTQTPRYLIKTRGQQVTLSCSPISGHRSVSWYQQTPGQGLQFLFEYFSETQRNKGNFPGRFSGRQFSNSRSEMNVSTLELGDSALYLCASSLGGGSTYFGPGTRLTVT.

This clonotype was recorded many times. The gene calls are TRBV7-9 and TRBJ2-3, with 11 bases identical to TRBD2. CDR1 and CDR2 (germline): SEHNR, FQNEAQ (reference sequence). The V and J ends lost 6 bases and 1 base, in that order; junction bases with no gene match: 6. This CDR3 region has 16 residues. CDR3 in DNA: TGTGCCAGCAGGAAAGAGACTAGCGGGGGCACAGATACGCAGTATTTT. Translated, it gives CASRKETSGGTDTQYF. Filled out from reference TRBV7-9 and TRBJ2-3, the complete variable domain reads DTGVSQNPRHKITKRGQNVTFRCDPISEHNRLYWYRQTLGQGPEFLTYFQNEAQLEKSRLLSDRFSAERPKGSFSTLEIQRTEQGDSAMYLCASRKETSGGTDTQYFGPGTRLTVL.

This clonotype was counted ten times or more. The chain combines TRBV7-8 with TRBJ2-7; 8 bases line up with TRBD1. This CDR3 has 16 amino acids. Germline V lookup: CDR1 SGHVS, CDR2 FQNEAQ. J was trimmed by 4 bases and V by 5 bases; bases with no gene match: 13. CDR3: CASSNRLQGAWYEQYF. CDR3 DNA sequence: TGTGCCAGCAGCAATCGTTTGCAGGGGGCCTGGTACGAGCAGTACTTC.